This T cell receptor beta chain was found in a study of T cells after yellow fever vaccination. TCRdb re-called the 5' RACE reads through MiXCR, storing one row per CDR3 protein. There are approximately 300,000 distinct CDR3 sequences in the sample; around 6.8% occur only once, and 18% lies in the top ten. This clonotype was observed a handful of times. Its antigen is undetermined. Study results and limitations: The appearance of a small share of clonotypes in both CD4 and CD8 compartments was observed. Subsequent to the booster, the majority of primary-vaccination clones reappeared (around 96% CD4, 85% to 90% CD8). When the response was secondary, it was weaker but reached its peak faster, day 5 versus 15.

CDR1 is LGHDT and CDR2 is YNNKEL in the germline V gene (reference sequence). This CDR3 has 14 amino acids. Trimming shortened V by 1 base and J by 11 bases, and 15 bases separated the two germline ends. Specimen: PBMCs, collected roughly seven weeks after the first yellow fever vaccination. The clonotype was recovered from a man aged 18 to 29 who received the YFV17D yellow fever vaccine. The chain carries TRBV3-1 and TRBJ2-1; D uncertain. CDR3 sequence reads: CASSQGSPGQQQFF. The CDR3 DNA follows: TGTGCCAGCAGCCAAGGCAGCCCGGGTCAACAGCAGTTCTTC.